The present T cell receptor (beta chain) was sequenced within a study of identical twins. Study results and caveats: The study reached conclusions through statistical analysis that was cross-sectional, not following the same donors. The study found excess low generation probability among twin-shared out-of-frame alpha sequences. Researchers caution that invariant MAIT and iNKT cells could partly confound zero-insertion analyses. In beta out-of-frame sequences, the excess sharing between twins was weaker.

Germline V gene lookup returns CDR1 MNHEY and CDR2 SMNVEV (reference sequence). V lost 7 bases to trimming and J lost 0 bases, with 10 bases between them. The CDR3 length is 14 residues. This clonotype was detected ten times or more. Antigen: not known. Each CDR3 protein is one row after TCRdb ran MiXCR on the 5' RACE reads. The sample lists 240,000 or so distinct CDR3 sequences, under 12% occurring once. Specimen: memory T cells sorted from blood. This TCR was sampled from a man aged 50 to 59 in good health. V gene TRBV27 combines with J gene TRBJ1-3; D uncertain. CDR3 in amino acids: CASKSVSSGNTIYF. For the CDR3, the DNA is TGTGCCAGCAAGAGCGTGAGCTCTGGAAACACCATATATTTT.